These 21 T cell receptor beta chains share one sample of origin, sequenced in a study of blood T cell repertoires in COVID-19. TCRdb's copy holds only in-frame clones and misses some; the assay was immunoSEQ multiplex PCR. The repertoire holds some 490,000 clones, with roughly nine tenths as singletons. Sequencing was carried out using PBMCs or T cells enriched from blood (not recorded which). These receptors were taken from a woman aged 55 to 70 who had recovered from COVID-19.

The count of this clone is one. V and J are TRBV18 and TRBJ2-3, with 13 bases aligning to TRBD2. With 3 bases clipped from V and 6 bases from J, the junction kept 3 bases outside the gene matches. The CDR3 contains 15 residues. Germline CDR1 is KGHSH and CDR2 is LQKENI. CDR3 in DNA: TGTGCCAGCTCACCGGGACTAGCGGGGCCGGATACGCAGTATTTT. Translating gives CASSPGLAGPDTQYF.

This clone is a singleton in its sample. V usage is TRBV20-1 and J usage is TRBJ1-2, with D maybe TRBD1 (5 bases). Germline CDR1 is DFQATT and CDR2 is SNEGSKA (reference sequence). Trimming left V 4 bases short and J 6 bases short, with 9 bases between. The CDR3 totals 11 residues. CDR3 nucleotides: TGCAGTGCTACGGGACTTGATGGCTACACCTTC. This codes for CSATGLDGYTF.

The J gene is TRBJ2-7, the V gene TRBV5-6; 7 nucleotides match TRBD2. V was pared by 6 bases and J by 4 bases, with 13 bases of the junction left unmatched. CDR1 and CDR2 (germline): SGHDT, YYEEEE. CDR3 length: 15 amino acids. CDR3 sequence: CASTQTGGKSYEQYV. Here the CDR3 DNA reads TGTGCCAGCACCCAGACCGGGGGGAAGAGTTACGAGCAGTACGTC.

The J gene is TRBJ1-5, the V gene TRBV30, with D possibly being TRBD1 (5 bases). This CDR3 has 15 amino acids. V lost 1 base to trimming and J lost 7 bases, with 17 bases between them. CDR1 and CDR2 from the germline V gene are GTSNPN and SVGIG (reference sequence). The CDR3: CAWSEGWRDQQPQHF. CDR3 DNA: TGTGCCTGGAGTGAGGGGTGGAGGGACCAACAGCCCCAGCATTTT.

This clone was counted a few times. The V call is TRBV6-5, the J call TRBJ1-5; a possible D gene is TRBD1 (6 bases). CDR3 length: 13 residues. Germline CDR1 MNHEY, CDR2 SVGAGI. Trimming stripped 5 bases from V and 7 bases from J, with 12 bases between. The CDR3 sequence is CASSQGLRQPQHF. CDR3 DNA sequence: TGTGCCAGCAGTCAGGGGCTTCGACAGCCCCAGCATTTT.

V gene TRBV27 combines with J gene TRBJ1-2; TRBD1 matches at 9 bases. The J segment lost 1 base and the V segment lost 8 bases, leaving 11 bases of the junction unmatched. Germline CDR1 is MNHEY and CDR2 is SMNVEV (reference sequence). The length of the CDR3 is 16 residues. The CDR3 sequence is CASGTTGGAGNYGYTF. In DNA, the CDR3 is TGTGCCAGCGGTACCACAGGGGGCGCGGGTAACTATGGCTACACCTTC.

This chain connects TRBV30 to TRBJ2-4; a weak D match, TRBD2 (5 bases). The germline V gene has CDR1 GTSNPN and CDR2 SVGIG (reference sequence). This CDR3 has 17 amino acids. The V and J ends lost 4 bases and 6 bases respectively, with 25 bases between them. Written as DNA, the CDR3 is TGTGCCTGGACTCCGATTTCCCAGGTCACTGCGGGAAACATTCAGTACTTC. It translates to CAWTPISQVTAGNIQYF. Variable domain in full (rest from reference TRBV30 and TRBJ2-4): SQTIHQWPATLVQPVGSPLSLECTVEGTSNPNLYWYRQAAGRGLQLLFYSVGIGQISSEVPQNLSASRPQDRQFILSSKKLLLSDSGFYLCAWTPISQVTAGNIQYFGAGTRLSVL.

The rearrangement joins TRBV18 to TRBJ2-3; no clear D gene. V lost 1 base and J lost 0, with 8 bases in between. This CDR3 comprises 15 residues. CDR1 is KGHSH and CDR2 is LQKENI in the germline V gene. In DNA, the CDR3 is TGTGCCAGCTCACCACTGATTCGGAGCACAGATACGCAGTATTTT. This translates into CASSPLIRSTDTQYF.

The J gene is TRBJ2-1, the V gene TRBV25-1; TRBD1 matches at 9 bases. The CDR3 is made up of 16 amino acids. Germline V lookup: CDR1 MGHDK, CDR2 SYGVNS. Trimming removed 3 bases from V and 6 bases from J; junction bases left unmatched: 9. The CDR3 reads CASSDPTGGAINEQFF. CDR3 DNA sequence: TGTGCCAGCAGTGACCCGACAGGGGGGGCGATCAATGAGCAGTTCTTC. The complete variable domain, with remaining parts taken from reference TRBV25-1 and TRBJ2-1, reads EADIYQTPRYLVIGTGKKITLECSQTMGHDKMYWYQQDPGMELHLIHYSYGVNSTEKGDLSSESTVSRIRTEHFPLTLESARPSHTSQYLCASSDPTGGAINEQFFGPGTRLTVL.

The rearrangement links TRBV7-8 to TRBJ1-1, with D possibly matching TRBD1 (5 bases). In germline, CDR1 is SGHVS, CDR2 FQNEAQ. The V and J ends lost 1 base and 3 bases respectively, with 12 bases between them. The CDR3 covers 15 residues. The CDR3, as DNA: TGTGCCAGCAGCTTAGGTACAGGTAGGGACACTGAAGCTTTCTTT. Protein: CASSLGTGRDTEAFF.

The chain has TRBV27 and TRBJ2-2, with 7 bases aligning to TRBD1. V lost 6 bases and J lost 6; bases outside the gene matches: 1. This CDR3 has 12 residues. CDR1 and CDR2 (germline): MNHEY, SMNVEV (reference sequence). For the CDR3, the DNA is TGTGCCAGCAGGAGGGGGCCCGGGGAGCTGTTTTTT. Translating it yields CASRRGPGELFF.

The chain uses TRBV11-2 and TRBJ2-1, with D perhaps matching TRBD2 (6 bases). The CDR3 sequence is 15 residues long. Between the trimmed V and J ends, which lost 1 base and 4 bases, there was a span of 11 bases. Looked up from germline, CDR1 is SGHAT and CDR2 is FQNNGV. The DNA for the CDR3 is TGTGCCAGCAGCTTAGGCTCGACTAGTTACAATGAGCAGTTCTTC. It is translated as CASSLGSTSYNEQFF.

This sequence joins TRBV12-5 and TRBJ1-1; D gene unclear. This CDR3 spans 19 amino acids. Germline V gene sequence: CDR1 LGHNT, CDR2 FRNRAP. With 3 bases removed from V and 1 base from J, the gap between germline ends came to 24 bases. This chain's CDR3 is CASGFGPPLQPGRNTEAFF. The CDR3 nucleotides are TGTGCTAGTGGTTTCGGGCCCCCACTGCAGCCGGGGAGGAACACTGAAGCTTTCTTT.

Remarks on this clone: Other nucleotide sequences from this sample produce the same CDR3. The chain employs TRBV6-5 and TRBJ2-7; the D is unclear. Germline CDR1 reads MNHEY; CDR2 reads SVGAGI. Trimming cost V 1 base and J 4 bases, with 2 bases left between them. This CDR3 has 11 amino acids. This CDR3 is CASSYLYEQYF. The CDR3 DNA is TGTGCCAGCAGTTACTTATACGAGCAGTACTTC.

The chain joins TRBV10-3 to TRBJ2-2, with TRBD2 identical over 9 bases. Germline assignment: CDR1 ENHRY and CDR2 SYGVKD. This CDR3 region has 15 residues. Trimming cost V 5 bases and J 6 bases; bases outside gene matches: 7. The CDR3 reads CAISSEAGGPGELFF. The CDR3 coding sequence is TGTGCCATCAGTTCCGAGGCGGGGGGGCCCGGGGAGCTGTTTTTT.

This chain links TRBV7-6 with TRBJ1-3; TRBD1 agrees at 7 bases. The junction had 19 bases not matched to a gene; V was cut back by 3 bases and J by 2 bases. Per germline, CDR1 SGHVS and CDR2 FNYEAQ. This CDR3 spans 20 amino acids. CDR3 region: CASSFSDRATYNQAGNTIYF. DNA for the CDR3: TGTGCCAGCAGCTTTTCCGACAGGGCCACGTACAACCAAGCTGGAAACACCATATATTTT.

The chain links TRBV7-2 to TRBJ2-3; 11 bases are a match to TRBD2. The CDR3 has 15 amino acids. CDR1 and CDR2 (germline): SGHTA, FQGNSA. Trimming cost V 8 bases and J 3 bases; bases outside gene matches: 7. The DNA of the CDR3 is TGTGCCAGCGCGGTAGCGGGGGGGAGGACAGATACGCAGTATTTT. As protein: CASAVAGGRTDTQYF.

Only one count was recorded for this clone. Additional DNA sequences in this sample encode the identical CDR3. V gene TRBV12-3 or TRBV12-4 combines with J gene TRBJ1-2, with D possibly TRBD1 on 5 matching bases. V was trimmed by 6 bases and J by 4 bases, leaving 12 bases between them. The CDR3 is 13 residues long. CDR3 nucleotide sequence: TGTGCCAGCAGCCTGGAGGGGATCTATGGCTACACCTTC. Amino acid sequence: CASSLEGIYGYTF.

Regarding this clone: Within the sample, other DNA sequences also encode this same CDR3. J is TRBJ2-7 and V is TRBV7-2, with 8 bases identical to TRBD2. CDR1 SGHTA and CDR2 FQGNSA come from the germline V gene. This CDR3 is 14 amino acids long. With V trimmed by 0 bases and J by 2 bases, 0 bases remained unmatched. The CDR3 region is CASSLAGGAYEQYV. The CDR3 DNA is TGTGCCAGCAGCTTAGCCGGGGGGGCCTACGAGCAGTACGTC.

The V call is TRBV2, the J call TRBJ1-6; TRBD1 aligns across 8 bases. Looked up from germline, CDR1 is SNHLY and CDR2 is FYNNEI. With 4 bases clipped from V and 9 bases from J, the junction kept 5 bases outside the gene matches. The CDR3 covers 14 residues. The CDR3 DNA is TGTGCCAGCAGTGGGTCCGGACAGGGTTCACCCCTCCACTTT. Translated, it gives CASSGSGQGSPLHF.

This chain uses TRBV10-3 with TRBJ2-1; 12 positions match TRBD2. Trimming took 1 base from V and 7 from J; bases not matched to a gene: 14. The CDR3 spans 19 residues. Germline-derived CDR1 and CDR2 are ENHRY and SYGVKD. The CDR3, as DNA: TGTGCCATCAGTGAGTTCACCCTAGCGGGGGGGCAGGGTCGGAATGAGCAGTTCTTC. This codes for CAISEFTLAGGQGRNEQFF.